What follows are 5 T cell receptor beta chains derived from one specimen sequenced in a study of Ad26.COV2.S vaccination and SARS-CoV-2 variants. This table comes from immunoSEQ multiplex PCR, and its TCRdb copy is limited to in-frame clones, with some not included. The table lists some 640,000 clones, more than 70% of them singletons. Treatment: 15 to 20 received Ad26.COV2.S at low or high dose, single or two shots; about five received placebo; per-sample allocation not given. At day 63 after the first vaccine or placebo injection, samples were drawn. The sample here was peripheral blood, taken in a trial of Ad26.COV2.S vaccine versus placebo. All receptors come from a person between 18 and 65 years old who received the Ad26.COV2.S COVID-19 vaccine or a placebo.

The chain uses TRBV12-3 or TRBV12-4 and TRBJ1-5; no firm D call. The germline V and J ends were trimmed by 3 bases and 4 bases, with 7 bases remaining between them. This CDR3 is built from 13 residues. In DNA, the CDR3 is TGTGCCAGCAGTTTCCAGACAAATCAGCCCCAGCATTTT. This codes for CASSFQTNQPQHF.

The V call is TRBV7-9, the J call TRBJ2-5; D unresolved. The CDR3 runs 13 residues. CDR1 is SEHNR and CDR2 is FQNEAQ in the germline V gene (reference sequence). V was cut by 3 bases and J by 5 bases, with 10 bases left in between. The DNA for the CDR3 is TGTGCCAGCAGCTTCCGGGCTTCGGAGACCCAGTACTTC. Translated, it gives CASSFRASETQYF. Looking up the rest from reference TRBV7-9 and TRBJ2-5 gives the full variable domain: DTGVSQNPRHKITKRGQNVTFRCDPISEHNRLYWYRQTLGQGPEFLTYFQNEAQLEKSRLLSDRFSAERPKGSFSTLEIQRTEQGDSAMYLCASSFRASETQYFGPGTRLLVL.

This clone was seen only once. The CDR3 region is CASSPGDGGNSPLHF. The CDR3 bases are TGTGCCAGCAGCCCCGGGGATGGGGGGAATTCACCCCTCCACTTT. V is TRBV6-6 and J is TRBJ1-6, with D maybe TRBD1 (5 bases). Per the germline V gene, CDR1 is MNHNY and CDR2 is SVGAGI (reference sequence). V lost 6 bases, J lost 7 bases, and 16 bases lay in between. The CDR3 contains 15 residues.

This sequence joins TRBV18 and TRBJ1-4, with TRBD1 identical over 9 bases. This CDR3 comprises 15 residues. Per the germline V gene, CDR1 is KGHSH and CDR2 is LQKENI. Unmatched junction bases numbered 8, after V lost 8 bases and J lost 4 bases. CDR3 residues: CASQRTGVFNEKLFF. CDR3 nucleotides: TGTGCCAGCCAAAGGACAGGGGTGTTTAATGAAAAACTGTTTTTT.

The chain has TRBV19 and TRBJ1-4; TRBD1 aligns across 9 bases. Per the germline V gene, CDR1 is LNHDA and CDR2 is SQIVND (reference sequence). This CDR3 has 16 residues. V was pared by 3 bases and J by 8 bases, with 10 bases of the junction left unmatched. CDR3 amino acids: CASSIYPGQGKEKLFF. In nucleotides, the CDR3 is TGTGCCAGTAGTATTTACCCGGGACAGGGTAAGGAAAAACTGTTTTTT.